The clone carrying this T cell receptor beta chain was counted only a few times. The antigen is unknown. With 10%, 30% or 50% of RNA, about 20,000 to 1,100,000 naive CD8 T cells were sequenced. Using a CD8+CD4-CCR7+CD45RA+ phenotype, naive CD8 T cells were sorted. Previously described methods and listed TCR primers produced bulk TCR libraries. One entry per CDR3 protein results from TCRdb running MiXCR on the PCR reads. The sample contains around 480,000 distinct CDR3 sequences, roughly 25% of which appear only once. From germline, CDR1 is LGHDT and CDR2 YNNKEL (reference sequence). With 2 bases removed from V and 6 bases from J, the gap between germline ends came to 19 bases. The CDR3 covers 16 residues. These data originate in a study of molecular identifiers for immune sequencing clone quantification. Findings and caveats of the study: Identical TCR molecules sharing a barcode could underestimate highly expanded clone sizes.

This chain uses TRBV3-1 with TRBJ1-2, with TRBD1 as a possible D gene (6 bases). The specimen was naive CD8+ T cells from blood, with Jurkat cell RNA spiked in. Subset defined: FACS-sorted CD8+CD4-CCR7+CD45RA+ naive T cells. The sequence came from a human donor in good health. Some libraries in this study had Jurkat cell RNA spiked in. The CDR3 nucleotides read TGTGCCAGCAGCCAACAATTCCTCGCGGGGGCAGATGGCTACACCTTC. Translation: CASSQQFLAGADGYTF.